This T cell receptor beta chain is drawn from a study of blood T cells in healthy people across ages. Study outcomes and limitations: PBMCs went unsorted, and a conclusive naive versus antigen-experienced comparison was therefore prevented.

V shed 3 bases, J shed 0 bases, and the junction held 5 bases outside the gene matches. Germline V gene lookup returns CDR1 DFQATT and CDR2 SNEGSKA (reference sequence). The CDR3 spans 16 residues. Isolation of PBMCs gave at least 7 million cells per sample. There are a few counts of this clonotype. Its target is unknown. Alongside a J-beta primer mix, a sample-barcoded 5' primer served in a second PCR lasting about 7 to 11 cycles. Every cDNA was tagged by a template-switch adaptor with 12 random nucleotides. Every sample gave at least 3 million paired-end reads containing CDR3. Each CDR3 protein is one row after TCRdb ran MiXCR on the 5' RACE reads. Of about 630,000 distinct CDR3 sequences in the sample, around a fifth are singletons; the top ten hold roughly 3.6%.

The clonotype comes from a man in his 70s in good health. The sequenced sample consisted of blood. V is TRBV20-1 and J is TRBJ2-1; TRBD2 agrees at 10 bases. CDR3 DNA: TGCAGTGCTAGGGGGACTAGCGACAACTCCTACAATGAGCAGTTCTTC. This gives the protein CSARGTSDNSYNEQFF.